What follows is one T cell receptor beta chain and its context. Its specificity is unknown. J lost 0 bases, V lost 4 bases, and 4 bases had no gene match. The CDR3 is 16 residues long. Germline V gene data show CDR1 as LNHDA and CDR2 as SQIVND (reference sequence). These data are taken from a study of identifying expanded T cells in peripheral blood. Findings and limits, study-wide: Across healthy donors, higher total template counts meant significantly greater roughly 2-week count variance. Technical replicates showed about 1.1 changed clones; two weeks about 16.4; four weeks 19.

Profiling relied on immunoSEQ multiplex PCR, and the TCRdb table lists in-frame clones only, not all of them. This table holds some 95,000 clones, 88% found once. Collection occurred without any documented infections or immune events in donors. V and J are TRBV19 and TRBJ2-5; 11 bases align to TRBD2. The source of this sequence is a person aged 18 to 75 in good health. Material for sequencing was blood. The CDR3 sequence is CASSRGLAVYQETQYF. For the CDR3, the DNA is TGTGCCAGTAGTAGGGGACTAGCGGTGTACCAAGAGACCCAGTACTTC.